The 16 T cell receptor beta chains reported below all come from one sample, sequenced in a study of blood T cell repertoires in COVID-19. This table comes from immunoSEQ multiplex PCR, and its TCRdb copy is limited to in-frame clones, with some not included. The sample lists fewer than 60,000 clones, over 75% occurring once. The sequenced sample was peripheral blood. These receptors were taken from a man aged 65-85 years with active COVID-19.

This clone was seen more than once but under ten times. The chain recombines TRBV5-4 with TRBJ1-6; D may be TRBD1 (6 bases). Germline CDR1 and CDR2: SGHNT and YYREEE (reference sequence). The CDR3 is made up of 16 amino acids. V was shortened by 0 bases and J by 6 bases, with 13 bases between the two germline ends. CDR3 coding DNA: TGTGCCAGCAGCTTGGCAGGGACAAGCACTAATTCACCCCTCCACTTT. Its translation is CASSLAGTSTNSPLHF.

The chain uses TRBV5-1 and TRBJ1-1; 7 nucleotides align to TRBD1. Trimming took 7 bases from V and 2 from J; bases not matched to a gene: 11. The CDR3 runs to 15 residues. The germline V gene has CDR1 SGHRS and CDR2 YFSETQ. DNA of the CDR3: TGCGCCAGCCGCGGAAGGCAGGGGGTAAACACTGAAGCTTTCTTT. Translating it yields CASRGRQGVNTEAFF.

The rearrangement links TRBV9 to TRBJ2-7; 9 bases fit TRBD2. The V segment lost 3 bases and the J segment 4 bases; nucleotides outside the gene matches: 14. Germline CDR1 SGDLS, CDR2 YYNGEE. The CDR3 contains 17 residues. CDR3 sequence (DNA): TGTGCCAGCAGCGCGCGGGATGGCGGGGGGGCCTTGTACGAGCAGTACTTC. Its protein is CASSARDGGGALYEQYF.

The chain uses TRBV2 and TRBJ2-1; weak D call: TRBD1 (5 bases). Deletions cut 10 bases from V and 1 base from J, with 11 bases between. The length of the CDR3 is 13 residues. The V gene's germline CDR1 is SNHLY and CDR2 FYNNEI. CDR3 sequence (DNA): TGTGCCATAGGACACGCTTCCTACAATGAGCAGTTCTTC. Protein: CAIGHASYNEQFF.

The V gene is TRBV5-3, the J gene TRBJ2-5; D is unclear. TRBV5-3 carries the ORF label, with uncertain function. V lost 6 bases, J lost 7 bases, and 22 bases lay in between. CDR3 size: 15 residues. As DNA, the CDR3 is TGTGCCAGAAACTACCAACCAATACCCGCTGGGACCCAGTACTTC. Translated: CARNYQPIPAGTQYF.

The V call is TRBV7-9, the J call TRBJ1-4; TRBD1 matches at 9 bases. The CDR3 length is 15 residues. Germline values: CDR1 SEHNR, CDR2 FQNEAQ (reference sequence). V shed 3 bases, J shed 8 bases, and the junction held 7 bases outside the gene matches. DNA for the CDR3: TGTGCCAGCAGCTTTCAGGGACAGGGTAGAGAAAAACTGTTTTTT. It specifies CASSFQGQGREKLFF.

The chain couples TRBV30 to TRBJ2-2; weak D call: TRBD1 (6 bases). The germline V and J ends were trimmed by 5 bases and 5 bases, with 15 bases remaining between them. The CDR3 extends over 14 amino acids. From germline, CDR1 is GTSNPN and CDR2 SVGIG (reference sequence). This CDR3 reads CAWWEGGITGELFF. Written as DNA, the CDR3 is TGTGCCTGGTGGGAAGGGGGTATAACCGGGGAGCTGTTTTTT.

The gene calls are TRBV30 and TRBJ1-1, with D uncertain. Germline CDR1 GTSNPN, CDR2 SVGIG (reference sequence). The CDR3 is 11 residues long. V was pared by 4 bases and J by 7 bases, with 10 bases between. CDR3 nucleotides: TGTGCCTGGACCCCCCGAGGTGAAGCTTTCTTT. Its protein is CAWTPRGEAFF.

This chain uses TRBV18 with TRBJ1-1, with 8 bases matching TRBD1. The V segment lost 3 bases and the J segment 5 bases; nucleotides outside the gene matches: 8. The length of the CDR3 is 15 residues. Germline V gives CDR1 KGHSH, CDR2 LQKENI. CDR3 DNA sequence: TGTGCCAGCTCACCGGACAGGGCGGGTGGGACTGAAGCTTTCTTT. Residues: CASSPDRAGGTEAFF. Based on the CDR3 plus reference TRBV18 and TRBJ1-1, the full variable domain is NAGVMQNPRHLVRRRGQEARLRCSPMKGHSHVYWYRQLPEEGLKFMVYLQKENIIDESGMPKERFSAEFPKEGPSILRIQQVVRGDSAAYFCASSPDRAGGTEAFFGQGTRLTVV.

This chain connects TRBV5-1 to TRBJ1-2, with D possibly TRBD1 on 6 matching bases. The length of the CDR3 is 13 residues. Germline V gene sequence: CDR1 SGHRS, CDR2 YFSETQ. Trimming left V 5 bases short and J 2 bases short, with 10 bases between. CDR3 DNA: TGCGCCAGCAGTCCGGGACACAACTATGGCTACACCTTC. Translating gives CASSPGHNYGYTF.

The V gene is TRBV6-5, the J gene TRBJ1-4, with 11 bases matching TRBD1. CDR1 is MNHEY, CDR2 SVGAGI, per germline. This CDR3 spans 15 amino acids. V lost 4 bases to trimming and J lost 5 bases; unmatched junction nucleotides: 3. The CDR3 sequence is CASSLGQGDNEKLFF. The CDR3 DNA is TGTGCCAGCAGTTTGGGACAGGGGGACAATGAAAAACTGTTTTTT.

This clone was observed a single time. The V gene is TRBV28, the J gene TRBJ2-5; 8 bases map to TRBD2. The germline V gene encodes CDR1 MDHEN and CDR2 SYDVKM. The V and J ends lost 3 bases and 5 bases, in that order; junction bases with no gene match: 8. CDR3 length: 15 amino acids. The DNA of the CDR3 is TGTGCCAGCAGTTTGGGGTGGCGGGGGGACGAGACCCAGTACTTC. Its protein is CASSLGWRGDETQYF.

V gene TRBV5-6 combines with J gene TRBJ2-2; D uncertain. CDR1 SGHDT and CDR2 YYEEEE come from the germline V gene. This CDR3 contains 13 residues. V was pared by 1 base and J by 4 bases, with 5 bases between. The CDR3 here is CASSLPFTGELFF. As DNA, the CDR3 is TGTGCCAGCAGCTTGCCTTTCACCGGGGAGCTGTTTTTT.

The V gene is TRBV7-2, the J gene TRBJ1-1; possible D gene TRBD1, 5 bases. CDR3 length: 14 amino acids. The germline V gene encodes CDR1 SGHTA and CDR2 FQGNSA. V dropped 5 bases and J dropped 4 bases, with 14 bases sitting between them. The CDR3 coding sequence is TGTGCCAGCAGCGTCAGGGATTCGGGCACTGAAGCTTTCTTT. Encoded protein: CASSVRDSGTEAFF. The whole variable domain, remainder taken from reference TRBV7-2 and TRBJ1-1, is GAGVSQSPSNKVTEKGKDVELRCDPISGHTALYWYRQSLGQGLEFLIYFQGNSAPDKSGLPSDRFSAERTGGSVSTLTIQRTQQEDSAVYLCASSVRDSGTEAFFGQGTRLTVV.

The V and J genes are TRBV11-2 and TRBJ1-2; D may be TRBD1 (6 bases). Trimming shortened V by 1 base and J by 6 bases, and 9 bases separated the two germline ends. From germline, CDR1 is SGHAT and CDR2 FQNNGV. The CDR3 has 13 amino acids. CDR3 sequence (DNA): TGTGCCAGCAGCTTAGCAGGGGTGGATGGCTACACCTTC. Translated: CASSLAGVDGYTF. Full variable domain (missing parts from reference TRBV11-2 and TRBJ1-2): EAGVAQSPRYKIIEKRQSVAFWCNPISGHATLYWYQQILGQGPKLLIQFQNNGVVDDSQLPKDRFSAERLKGVDSTLKIQPAKLEDSAVYLCASSLAGVDGYTFGSGTRLTVV.

This clone appeared a single time. The chain couples TRBV6-2 or TRBV6-3 to TRBJ2-5, with D hard to call. Between the trimmed V and J ends, which lost 0 bases and 4 bases, there was a span of 9 bases. Looked up from germline, CDR1 is MNHEY and CDR2 is SVGEGT. The CDR3 length is 14 residues. CDR3 in amino acids: CASSYSTPGETQYF. The CDR3 DNA is TGTGCCAGCAGTTACTCTACACCGGGAGAGACCCAGTACTTC.